A single sample gave rise to the 18 T cell receptor beta chains below, sequenced in a study of identical twins. TCRdb re-called the 5' RACE reads with MiXCR, one entry per CDR3 protein. This sample yields some 1,700,000 distinct CDR3 sequences, of which about 30% are seen a single time; about 0.3% belongs to the top ten. Material for sequencing was cord blood. The origin of the receptors is a newborn girl in good health.

This rearrangement joins TRBV20-1 to TRBJ2-1; TRBD2 might be the D (7 bases). There are 15 residues in the CDR3. Trimming cost V 4 bases and J 6 bases, with 19 bases left between them. Germline V CDR1 and CDR2: DFQATT, SNEGSKA (reference sequence). CDR3 sequence: CSANLHGGPINEQFF. The CDR3 DNA follows: TGCAGTGCTAACCTGCACGGGGGGCCGATCAATGAGCAGTTCTTC.

The V call is TRBV28, the J call TRBJ2-7; TRBD1 or TRBD2 may be the D gene (5 bases each). Trimming took off 6 bases at V and 0 bases at J, with 15 bases between the two ends. CDR1 and CDR2 from the germline V gene are MDHEN and SYDVKM. The CDR3 sequence is 15 residues long. The CDR3 loop is CASSRLGDFSYEQYF. The CDR3 DNA reads TGTGCCAGCAGCCGCCTGGGGGATTTCTCCTACGAGCAGTACTTC.

The CDR3 reads CSASKDRGLSYEQYF. As DNA, the CDR3 is TGCAGTGCTAGCAAAGACAGGGGGCTATCCTACGAGCAGTACTTC. The chain has TRBV20-1 and TRBJ2-7, with TRBD1 identical over 10 bases. The CDR3 sequence is 15 residues long. CDR1 is DFQATT, CDR2 SNEGSKA, per germline (reference sequence). Unmatched junction bases numbered 6, after V lost 3 bases and J lost 1 base.

The V and J genes are TRBV24-1 and TRBJ2-2, with 12 bases fitting TRBD2. Germline V gene sequence: CDR1 KGHDR, CDR2 SFDVKD. The V and J ends lost 6 bases and 7 bases, in that order; junction bases with no gene match: 5. The CDR3 covers 15 residues. The CDR3 sequence: CATSPTSGRFGELFF. CDR3 in DNA: TGTGCCACCAGTCCGACTAGCGGGAGATTCGGGGAGCTGTTTTTT.

This clonotype was observed at least ten times. CDR3 amino acids: CAISESTYEQYF. The CDR3 DNA reads as TGTGCCATCAGTGAGTCGACCTACGAGCAGTACTTC. This chain links TRBV10-3 with TRBJ2-7; D gene uncertain. Trimming took 0 bases from V and 2 from J, leaving 2 bases between them. CDR1 and CDR2 (germline): ENHRY, SYGVKD. The CDR3 length is 12 residues.

The chain carries TRBV4-1 and TRBJ1-2; D is ambiguous. The CDR3 totals 15 residues. CDR1 MGHRA and CDR2 YSYEKL come from the germline V gene. V was pared by 3 bases and J by 2 bases, with 13 bases between. Written as DNA, the CDR3 is TGCGCCAGCAGCCACCCATCCAAAGCCAACTATGGCTACACCTTC. Translating it yields CASSHPSKANYGYTF.

This chain links TRBV2 with TRBJ2-5; 9 bases agree with TRBD2. The V and J ends lost 7 bases and 11 bases, in that order; junction bases with no gene match: 23. Germline CDR1 reads SNHLY; CDR2 reads FYNNEI. CDR3 length: 17 amino acids. The CDR3 here is CASKTGTSRVSWNEQYF. The DNA of the CDR3 is TGTGCCAGCAAAACCGGGACTAGCCGGGTGTCGTGGAATGAGCAGTACTTC.

The chain combines TRBV15 with TRBJ1-1; the D is unclear. The V and J ends lost 1 base and 8 bases respectively, with 8 bases between them. The CDR3 extends over 12 amino acids. Germline V gene lookup returns CDR1 LNHNV and CDR2 YYDKDF (reference sequence). The CDR3, as DNA: TGTGCCACCAGCAGAGCTCAGGCCGAAGCTTTCTTT. Residues: CATSRAQAEAFF. The variable domain in full, with the rest retrieved from reference TRBV15 and TRBJ1-1, is DAMVIQNPRYQVTQFGKPVTLSCSQTLNHNVMYWYQQKSSQAPKLLFHYYDKDFNNEADTPDNFQSRRPNTSFCFLDIRSPGLGDTAMYLCATSRAQAEAFFGQGTRLTVV.

This clonotype was seen only a few times. The chain uses TRBV20-1 and TRBJ2-5; D perhaps matches TRBD2 (7 bases). The germline V gene encodes CDR1 DFQATT and CDR2 SNEGSKA (reference sequence). The CDR3 covers 15 residues. V was clipped by 0 bases and J by 4 bases, with 15 bases between them. The CDR3 is CSARDLQGGGETQYF. The CDR3 DNA reads TGCAGTGCTAGAGATCTACAGGGAGGGGGAGAGACCCAGTACTTC.

Comments on this clonotype: No conserved phenylalanine or tryptophan is present at the end of the CDR3, so a read error is the likely explanation. J is TRBJ2-7 and V is TRBV2, with TRBD1 identical over 7 bases. Judging by the DNA end, TRBJ2-5 fits better; the J call may be wrong. The CDR3 has 14 amino acids. Germline CDR1 and CDR2: SNHLY and FYNNEI. CDR3 DNA sequence: TGTGCCAGCAGGGATGGGACAGCCCAAGAGACCCAGTACTGC. Amino acid sequence: CASRDGTAQETQYC.

The chain recombines TRBV27 with TRBJ2-2, with TRBD2 as a possible D gene (5 bases). This CDR3 contains 14 residues. V shed 0 bases and J shed 3 bases, with 5 bases lying between them. The germline V gene encodes CDR1 MNHEY and CDR2 SMNVEV (reference sequence). The CDR3 nucleotides are TGTGCCAGCAGTTTATCCGGGGACACCGGGGAGCTGTTTTTT. Translation gives CASSLSGDTGELFF.

The rearrangement joins TRBV18 to TRBJ2-4, with TRBD2 matching over 9 bases. The J call may not be correct, given that the DNA end is closer to TRBJ2-5. The CDR3 has 16 amino acids. The germline CDR1 and CDR2 sequences are KGHSH and LQKENI. The CDR3, as DNA: TGTGCCAGCTCACCACCGGGCCAACTAGCGGGAGAGACCCAGTACTTC. Residues: CASSPPGQLAGETQYF.

This clonotype was seen only a few times. V and J are TRBV10-3 and TRBJ1-1, with no clear D. CDR3 size: 14 residues. The germline CDR1 and CDR2 sequences are ENHRY and SYGVKD. V was trimmed by 1 base and J by 1 base, leaving 7 bases between them. CDR3: CAISEFGGNTEAFF. CDR3 sequence (DNA): TGTGCCATCAGTGAGTTCGGTGGGAACACTGAAGCTTTCTTT.

The V gene is TRBV20-1, the J gene TRBJ1-2; D not resolved. Looked up from germline, CDR1 is DFQATT and CDR2 is SNEGSKA (reference sequence). The CDR3 contains 11 residues. Trimming took off 0 bases at V and 4 bases at J, with 3 bases between the two ends. The CDR3 region is CSAREVYGYTF. Here the CDR3 DNA reads TGCAGTGCTAGAGAGGTCTATGGCTACACCTTC.

The CDR3 reads CASSASSARDTQYF. CDR3 DNA: TGTGCCAGCAGTGCATCCAGTGCCAGGGATACGCAGTATTTT. V gene TRBV6-1 combines with J gene TRBJ2-3; no reliable D call. The germline gives CDR1 MNHNS, CDR2 SASEGT. The V gene lost 4 bases and the J gene lost 6 bases, with 14 bases spanning the gap. The CDR3 loop spans 14 amino acids.

J is TRBJ1-4 and V is TRBV5-4; D is unresolved. The CDR3 has 15 amino acids. The germline V gene has CDR1 SGHNT and CDR2 YYREEE (reference sequence). V dropped 0 bases and J dropped 7 bases, with 13 bases sitting between them. The CDR3 DNA is TGTGCCAGCAGCTTGGGCCAGACGGGAGGTGAAAAACTGTTTTTT. It translates to CASSLGQTGGEKLFF.

The rearrangement uses TRBV5-1 and TRBJ2-3; 12 bases line up with TRBD2. CDR1 and CDR2 from the germline V gene are SGHRS and YFSETQ. The trim removed 4 bases at V and 2 bases at J, leaving 8 bases unmatched. The CDR3 is made up of 17 amino acids. CDR3 sequence (DNA): TGCGCCAGCAGCCCCGGGACTAGCGGGCCTTACACAGATACGCAGTATTTT. Translated: CASSPGTSGPYTDTQYF.

The V call is TRBV6-6, the J call TRBJ1-2; TRBD1 might be the D (5 bases). Germline CDR1 and CDR2: MNHNY and SVGAGI (reference sequence). CDR3 length: 13 amino acids. Trimming removed 8 bases at V and 4 bases at J, with 14 bases between. CDR3 bases: TGTGCCAGCTGGACCCGGGGGGGCTATGGCTACACCTTC. It encodes CASWTRGGYGYTF.